These T cell receptor beta chains were read from a single sample in a study of Ad26.COV2.S vaccination and SARS-CoV-2 variants. The assay was immunoSEQ multiplex PCR, and TCRdb's table has in-frame clones only and misses some. The data show about 480,000 clones, 87% seen once. The starting material was peripheral blood, obtained in a trial of Ad26.COV2.S vaccine versus placebo. These receptors all come from a person between 18 and 59 years old who received the Ad26.COV2.S COVID-19 vaccine or a placebo. Each CDR3 is given with its conserved first and last residue.

J,V,CDR3
TRBJ2-1,TRBV3-1/TRBV3-2,CASSQESEQFF
TRBJ2-6,TRBV7-8,CASSLGRDLLGANVLTF
TRBJ1-2,TRBV28,CASSPRSGYYGYTF
TRBJ1-3,TRBV5-5,CASSTLPGQLSGNTIYF
TRBJ2-7,TRBV5-1,CASSQERAGYEQYF
TRBJ2-3,TRBV9,CASSVVPDTDTQYF
TRBJ2-2,TRBV3-1/TRBV3-2,CASSQGTSGRPGELFF
TRBJ2-1,TRBV7-9,CATYGTGTNEQFF
TRBJ2-2,TRBV28,CASSPHPGQEYTGELFF
TRBJ2-5,TRBV9,CASSPRLAGGLQETQYF
TRBJ1-3,TRBV19,CASIPQRFGNTIYF
TRBJ2-7,TRBV19,CASNWATGSYEQYF
TRBJ2-3,TRBV6-6,CASTLRESTDTQYF
TRBJ2-7,TRBV19,CASSLQGPPYEQYF
TRBJ2-2,TRBV24-1,CARPSSPGSSGELFF
TRBJ2-7,TRBV27,CASKSGRLAGGKGYEQYF
TRBJ1-5,TRBV28,CASSLFPENQPQHF
TRBJ2-2,TRBV7-3,CASSLTPSGELFF
TRBJ1-4,TRBV6-6,CASSYLAEKLFF
TRBJ2-1,TRBV5-1,CASSLLAGGYEQFF
TRBJ2-5,TRBV10-3,CAIRDGAGGMLETQYF
TRBJ2-7,TRBV30,CAWKGNYEQYF
TRBJ2-2,TRBV7-2,CASTLAWDTGELFF
TRBJ2-1,TRBV19,CASSIGGGASGFF